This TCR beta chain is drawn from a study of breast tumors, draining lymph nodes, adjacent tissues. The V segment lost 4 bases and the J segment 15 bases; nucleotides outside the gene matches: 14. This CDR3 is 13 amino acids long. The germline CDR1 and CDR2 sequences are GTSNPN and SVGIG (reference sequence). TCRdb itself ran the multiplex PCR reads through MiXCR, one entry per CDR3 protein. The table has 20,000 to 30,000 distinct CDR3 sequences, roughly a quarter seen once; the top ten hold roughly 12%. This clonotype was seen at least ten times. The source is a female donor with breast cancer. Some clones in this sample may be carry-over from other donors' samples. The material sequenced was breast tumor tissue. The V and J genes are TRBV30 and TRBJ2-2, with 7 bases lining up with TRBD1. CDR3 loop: CAWNSGTESKVFF. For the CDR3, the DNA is TGTGCCTGGAATTCCGGGACAGAGTCCAAGGTGTTTTTT. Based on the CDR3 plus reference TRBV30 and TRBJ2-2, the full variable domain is SQTIHQWPATLVQPVGSPLSLECTVEGTSNPNLYWYRQAAGRGLQLLFYSVGIGQISSEVPQNLSASRPQDRQFILSSKKLLLSDSGFYLCAWNSGTESKVFFGEGSRLTVL.